This T cell receptor beta chain came from a study of shared clonotypes between healthy human individuals (dated by TCRdb to 2020 to 2022). Context from the whole study: The cohort included three men and a couple of women between 18 and 49 years of age. For each donor, three plates each were used for CD4 naive and CD4 memory, two plates were used for CD8 naive, and one plate was used for CD8 memory. To estimate repertoire size and how much clonotypes are shared between individuals, the study performed deep sequencing of blood TCR repertoires from a few healthy adults. To increase sequencing depth and limit assay-specific biases, TCR repertoire library preparation and sequencing were carried out by different laboratories using diverse techniques. Each donor's leukapheresis produced roughly between roughly 0.94 and 9.5 billion PBMCs. The research as a whole found: Pairwise subsampling indicated that sequencing depth was expected to affect the degree of clonotype sharing among donors. About 4.5% of naive CD4, 3.5% of naive CD8, 2% to 2.5% of memory CD4, and 0.35% to 0.5% of memory CD8 clonotypes were shared across four donors. Naive subsets generally had larger estimated clonotype richness than memory subsets. Sampling was restricted to blood, and TCR repertoires in tissue are likely to differ from TCR repertoires in blood. Incomplete sequencing was indicated by rarefaction of sorted-subset datasets, despite the large sequencing depth. Compared with non-shared clonotypes, clonotypes shared by all four sorted-subset donors had higher generation probabilities. Because the study included a small number of donors, the genetic and exposure-history diversity represented was limited.

Using the deep immunoSEQ assay, multiplex PCR amplified TCR CDR3 regions from genomic DNA. Extracted genomic DNA from each cell subset was distributed evenly across all wells of several immunoSEQ 96-well plates, and each plate was treated as a replicate. For sorted subsets, 150 to 250 ng genomic DNA, equal to 30,000 to 35,000 T cell genomes, was loaded into each replicate PCR. Purified libraries were measured with a Qubit 3.0 fluorometer, size-checked on a Bioanalyzer 2100, and measured again with the KAPA Library Quantification kit. A separate single-read 150-cycle Illumina NextSeq 550 flow cell was used to sequence each immunoSEQ 96-well plate. From the authors' description of their analysis: The immunoSEQ output contained only junctional sequences without quality scores, so filtering could not match that applied to full-length reads. Sequences were annotated with PyIR, a Python wrapper for IgBLAST v1.9, using IMGT germline references to assign V/J genes and CDR3. Reads were filtered out if the reads had weak V/J assignments (E-value above 1e-6), no CDR3, stop codons, out-of-frame junctions, or ambiguous translated residues. V3J clonotypes were defined as sequences sharing the same inferred V gene, J gene, and CDR3 amino acid sequence. To compute the percentage overlap between repertoires, the number of shared unique clonotypes was divided by the size of the smaller repertoire. Three approaches were used to assess repertoire richness: RTK rarefaction, the Chao1 estimator, and Recon v2.1 estimates of unobserved clonotypes. For all TCRbeta clonotypes obtained by the gDNA method from a handful of donors, generation probabilities were computed with OLGA. TCRdb's version of the immuneACCESS table is confined to in-frame rearrangements and falls short of the full clone set. An unresolved V gene accounts for under half of the shortfall where checked; the remainder is of unknown origin. For V, J and clone size, that table is used; D and trimming come from the DNA. The sample table contains a few million clones; only one count was recorded for around 94% of them. More than 0.12% of the sample comes from the top ten.

A note on this clone: Its antigen remains unidentified. Base qualities are not provided; no much larger clone lies one nucleotide away.

V drops 0 bases and J drops 5 bases, leaving 20 bases in between. From the cysteine through the phenylalanine, the CDR3 covers 19 amino acids. Solely the CDR3 DNA is kept, with 57 bases framed from the first base. From the germline V gene, CDR1 is LGHNA and CDR2 is YSLEER. Healthy HIV-negative adults with no recently reported acute infections or vaccinations were included as donors. Only Caucasian adults living in Nashville, Tennessee, USA were represented among the donors. Magnetic negative selection was used to enrich CD4+ T cells, after which naive cells were positively selected on CD45RA and the negative fraction became the memory subset. After blood collection by leukapheresis, PBMCs were isolated using Ficoll-Histopaque density gradient centrifugation and then cryopreserved in the vapor phase of liquid nitrogen. Purity and quantity of every magnetically sorted T cell population were checked by analytical flow cytometry. Each sorted fraction had its genomic DNA isolated and then quantified by UV absorbance on a Nanodrop 2000c.

Sequenced material: naive CD4+ T cells sorted from blood. This specimen's cell subset or site label, interpreted: CD45RA+ positively selected. The sequence was obtained from a man between 18 and 35 years old in good health. Here the chain combines TRBV4-3 and TRBJ2-6; the D assignment is uncertain and may be TRBD1 or TRBD2, with 6 bases supporting each. The CDR3 is CASSQERGDGLPRANVLTF. The nucleotides read TGCGCCAGCAGCCAAGAGAGGGGGGACGGCCTTCCGAGGGCCAACGTCCTGACTTTC.